The 14 T cell receptor beta chains reported below all come from one sample, sequenced in a study of shared clonotypes between healthy human individuals. The data were produced by immunoSEQ multiplex PCR, yet TCRdb's version contains in-frame clones alone and is incomplete. The sample yields hundreds of thousands of clones, 75% to 85% seen once. Input material: PBMCs. These receptors all come from a middle-aged woman in good health. Some clones in this sample may be carry-over from other donors' samples.

About this clone: This may arise from a read error, as a much more abundant clone is one base away. The chain couples TRBV7-6 to TRBJ2-3; no definite D call. The CDR3 length is 12 residues. Trimming cost V 4 bases and J 1 base, with 3 bases left between them. CDR1 is SGHVS, CDR2 FNYEAQ, per germline. CDR3 protein: CASSSRTDTQYF. The CDR3 DNA reads TGTGCCAGCAGCTCCCGCACAGATACGCAGTATTTT. The variable domain in full, completed from reference TRBV7-6 and TRBJ2-3, reads GAGVSQSPRYKVTKRGQDVALRCDPISGHVSLYWYRQALGQGPEFLTYFNYEAQQDKSGLPNDRFSAERPEGSISTLTIQRTEQRDSAMYRCASSSRTDTQYFGPGTRLTVL.

J is TRBJ2-3 and V is TRBV6-6, with 7 positions matching TRBD2. With 6 bases clipped from V and 5 bases from J, the junction kept 11 bases outside the gene matches. This CDR3 is built from 15 residues. Germline V gene data show CDR1 as MNHNY and CDR2 as SVGAGI (reference sequence). The CDR3 spells CASSSSGEALDTQYF. CDR3 bases: TGTGCCAGCAGCAGCAGCGGGGAGGCATTAGATACGCAGTATTTT.

The chain couples TRBV28 to TRBJ2-1; 11 bases are shared with TRBD2. CDR1 MDHEN and CDR2 SYDVKM come from the germline V gene. The CDR3 runs to 16 residues. Germline trimming cut 1 base from V and 5 bases from J; bases unmatched to any gene: 4. The CDR3 region is CASSLFSGRGHNEQFF. The DNA for the CDR3 is TGTGCCAGCAGTTTATTTAGCGGGAGGGGACACAATGAGCAGTTCTTC.

This clone was detected once. The V call is TRBV28, the J call TRBJ2-7; D possibly corresponds to TRBD2 (6 bases). V lost 2 bases to trimming and J lost 2 bases, with 16 bases between them. Germline CDR1 reads MDHEN; CDR2 reads SYDVKM. The CDR3 runs 16 residues. The DNA for the CDR3 is TGTGCCAGCAGTTTAACATTACGGGACTTTACCTACGAGCAGTACTTC. Translation gives CASSLTLRDFTYEQYF.

The rearrangement joins TRBV7-9 to TRBJ1-2, with no clear D. V lost 4 bases, J lost 0 bases, and 12 bases lay in between. Germline loops: CDR1 SEHNR, CDR2 FQNEAQ (reference sequence). The length of the CDR3 is 15 residues. The CDR3 spells CASSSSPFSNYGYTF. CDR3 DNA: TGTGCCAGCAGCTCCTCCCCCTTTTCTAACTATGGCTACACCTTC.

The CDR3 is CASSQGTINEKLFF. The CDR3 region has the DNA TGTGCCAGCAGCCAGGGGACTATTAATGAAAAACTGTTTTTT. The chain joins TRBV28 to TRBJ1-4; D may be TRBD1 (6 bases). The CDR3 extends over 14 amino acids. The germline V and J ends were trimmed by 6 bases and 4 bases, with 12 bases remaining between them. Germline values: CDR1 MDHEN, CDR2 SYDVKM.

This clone has only one observation. The chain combines TRBV7-9 with TRBJ2-2; D remains unclear. Deletions cut 2 bases from V and 6 bases from J, with 10 bases between. The CDR3 is made up of 14 amino acids. In germline, CDR1 is SEHNR, CDR2 FQNEAQ (reference sequence). DNA for the CDR3: TGTGCCAGCAGCTTAAGGAGTGACTCCGGGGAGCTGTTTTTT. Translated, it gives CASSLRSDSGELFF.

The V call is TRBV2, the J call TRBJ2-7; the match to TRBD1 covers 8 bases. V lost 7 bases, J lost 10 bases, and 12 bases stayed unmatched. The CDR3 spans 13 residues. CDR1 is SNHLY, CDR2 FYNNEI, per germline. The DNA of the CDR3 is TGTGCCAGCACCCAAGCAGGACAGGGAAGACAGTACTTC. Residues: CASTQAGQGRQYF.

This clone turned up a few times. The rearrangement links TRBV19 to TRBJ2-7, with D perhaps matching TRBD1 (5 bases). The CDR3 has 12 residues. V shed 4 bases and J shed 3 bases, with 7 bases lying between them. Germline V gives CDR1 LNHDA, CDR2 SQIVND (reference sequence). For the CDR3, the DNA is TGTGCCAGTAGTAGGCAGGGCTACGAGCAGTACTTC. It is translated as CASSRQGYEQYF. Looking up the rest from reference TRBV19 and TRBJ2-7 gives the full variable domain: DGGITQSPKYLFRKEGQNVTLSCEQNLNHDAMYWYRQDPGQGLRLIYYSQIVNDFQKGDIAEGYSVSREKKESFPLTVTSAQKNPTAFYLCASSRQGYEQYFGPGTRLTVT.

The CDR3 bases are TGTGCCAGCAGCATCAGGGGTAATCAGCCCCAGCATTTT. It yields the protein CASSIRGNQPQHF. The rearrangement uses TRBV5-8 and TRBJ1-5; tentatively, D is TRBD1 (6 bases). This CDR3 spans 13 amino acids. V gave up 4 bases and J gave up 4 bases, with 9 bases separating them. Germline V gene data show CDR1 as SGHTS and CDR2 as YDEGEE. The whole variable domain, remainder taken from reference TRBV5-8 and TRBJ1-5, is EAGVTQSPTHLIKTRGQQATLRCSPISGHTSVYWYQQALGLGLQFLLWYDEGEERNRGNFPPRFSGRQFPNYSSELNVNALELEDSALYLCASSIRGNQPQHFGDGTRLSIL.

V is TRBV27 and J is TRBJ2-7, with 7 bases fitting TRBD1. The CDR3 length is 12 residues. In germline, CDR1 is MNHEY, CDR2 SMNVEV (reference sequence). With V trimmed by 5 bases and J by 5 bases, 3 bases remained unmatched. The CDR3 is CASSLGTDEQYF. CDR3 nucleotides: TGTGCCAGCAGTCTTGGGACAGACGAGCAGTACTTC.

The chain uses TRBV5-4 and TRBJ2-3; 14 bases map to TRBD2. J gave up 5 bases and V 4 bases, and 9 bases lay outside the gene matches. This CDR3 comprises 17 residues. CDR1 and CDR2 from the germline V gene are SGHNT and YYREEE (reference sequence). The CDR3 region has the DNA TGTGCCAGCAGCACCGGGACTAGCGGGAGAGTGGGAGATACGCAGTATTTT. Translating gives CASSTGTSGRVGDTQYF.

This chain uses TRBV19 with TRBJ2-1; D remains unclear. The CDR3 extends over 14 amino acids. Trimming removed 5 bases at V and 2 bases at J, with 10 bases between. Germline values: CDR1 LNHDA, CDR2 SQIVND (reference sequence). CDR3 DNA: TGTGCCAGTAGTCCCTGGACCGCCTACAATGAGCAGTTCTTC. Translating gives CASSPWTAYNEQFF.

The table lists this clone with many counts. The rearrangement uses TRBV18 and TRBJ2-2, with 7 bases fitting TRBD2. CDR1 is KGHSH, CDR2 LQKENI, per germline. The CDR3 consists of 17 residues. V was clipped by 1 base and J by 0 bases; unmatched bases: 5. The CDR3 bases are TGTGCCAGCTCACCACGGGGGAGGGACTCGAACACCGGGGAGCTGTTTTTT. Translating it yields CASSPRGRDSNTGELFF.